This TCR beta chain was documented in a study of blood T cell repertoires in COVID-19. In the study overall: The origin of the acute and convalescent COVID-19 samples was the United States, Italy and Spain. T cells, B-cell-depleted T cells, or PBMCs provided the cDNA or gDNA that served as material.

Trimming removed 4 bases from V and 0 bases from J, with 6 bases in between. The CDR3 runs to 13 residues. Using immunoSEQ multiplex PCR, the repertoire was profiled, and TCRdb retains in-frame clones only, with some absent. The profile shows 200,000 to 300,000 clones, about 80% of them singletons. The chain joins TRBV12-3 or TRBV12-4 to TRBJ1-1; D unclear. Specimen: peripheral blood. The clonotype originates from a woman older than 75 with acute or convalescent COVID-19. CDR3 sequence: CASSYGVNTEAFF. The DNA for the CDR3 is TGTGCCAGCAGTTACGGAGTGAACACTGAAGCTTTCTTT.